A selection of T cell receptor beta chains follows, all from one sample in a study of radiation and T cells in renal cell carcinoma. Assay: immunoSEQ multiplex PCR; the TCRdb copy retains only in-frame clones and omits some. The sample yields some 150,000 clones, more than 70% seen once. The sequences come from blood, collected from a patient whose treatment included radiotherapy and nephrectomy. All receptors come from a woman between 50 and 59 years old with renal cell carcinoma. CDR3s include the opening cysteine and the closing phenylalanine or tryptophan. D genes are given only for firm matches. A clone size is listed for some rows: how often the clone was seen (once, few, many), or a class if it is expanded.

TRBD1 TRBJ1-5 - TRBV6-5 TGTGCCAGCAGTCGGGGGACAGACAATCAGCCCCAGCATTTT CASSRGTDNQPQHF
- TRBJ1-2 - TRBV6-5 TGTGCCAGCAGTTACTCGTCCCTATATGGCTACACCTTC CASSYSSLYGYTF
TRBD2 TRBJ2-5 - TRBV6-6 TGTGCCAGCAGTTACTCCCTAGCGGGGGGGCAAGAGACCCAGTACTTC CASSYSLAGGQETQYF
- TRBJ2-3 - TRBV29-1 TGCAGCGTTGAAGAGGGGGGGGCTAAGGATACGCAGTATTTT CSVEEGGAKDTQYF
- TRBJ1-1 - TRBV4-1 TGCGCCAGCAGCCAAGGACGATCTGGCACTGAAGCTTTCTTT CASSQGRSGTEAFF
TRBD1 TRBJ2-1 - TRBV10-1 TGCGCCAGCAGCAGGAATACAGGGGGCACTGAGCAGTTCTTC CASSRNTGGTEQFF
- TRBJ2-3 once TRBV9 TGTGCCAGCAGCGCTAGCCTTGGAAACACAGATACGCAGTATTTT CASSASLGNTDTQYF
- TRBJ1-1 - TRBV18 TGTGCCAGCTCACCAACCTTGAACACTGAAGCTTTCTTT CASSPTLNTEAFF
- TRBJ2-5 once TRBV14 TGTGCCAGCAGCCGCCAGAGGCTGTCAGCCAGAGAGACCCAGTACTTC CASSRQRLSARETQYF
- TRBJ2-3 - TRBV10-1 TGCGCCAGCAGTGAGGGGCCACGCGGAAATACGCAGTATTTT CASSEGPRGNTQYF
TRBD2 TRBJ2-1 - TRBV5-4 TGTGCCAGCAAAGCGGGGGGGACCGGCTACAATGAGCAGTTCTTC CASKAGGTGYNEQFF
- TRBJ1-2 - TRBV7-2 TGTGCCAGCAGCTTATCCAATGGACAAGGTGACTACACCTTC CASSLSNGQGDYTF
TRBD1 TRBJ1-1 - TRBV11-1 TGTGCCAGCAGCCCACGAAGTGACAGGGGGCTTACTGAAGCTTTCTTT CASSPRSDRGLTEAFF
- TRBJ1-4 - TRBV10-3 TGTGCCATCAGTGAATTGGGTCGCCCGGAGGCGGATGAAAAACTGTTTTTT CAISELGRPEADEKLFF
TRBD2 TRBJ2-1 - TRBV6-6 TGTGCCAGCAGTTCCTGGGCGGGGGGGAAGGATGAGCAGTTCTTC CASSSWAGGKDEQFF
- TRBJ1-5 - TRBV4-3 TGCGCCAGCAGCCTTATGATAAATCAGCCCCAGCATTTT CASSLMINQPQHF
- TRBJ1-2 - TRBV6-1 TGTGCCAGCAGTGAAGCTCGGTACAGCGGGGGTGGCGGCTACACCTTC CASSEARYSGGGGYTF
- TRBJ2-3 - TRBV4-1 TGCGCCAGCAGCCAACTAGGAGCTCCGGGCACAGATACGCAGTATTTT CASSQLGAPGTDTQYF
- TRBJ2-5 - TRBV6-5 TGTGCCAGCAGTTACTCGCCAGGCCAAGAGACCCAGTACTTC CASSYSPGQETQYF
- TRBJ1-3 - TRBV5-1 TGCGCCAGCAGCTTGGTGGGAGGTCACGGAAACACCATATATTTT CASSLVGGHGNTIYF
- TRBJ1-1 - TRBV11-2 TGTGCCAGCAGCCAAAGAGGGGACGGTAGGGCTTTCTTT CASSQRGDGRAFF
- TRBJ1-4 - TRBV10-2 TGCGCCAGCAGTGAGGTTTATGCAACTAATGAAAAACTGTTTTTT CASSEVYATNEKLFF
- TRBJ2-7 - TRBV6-5 TGTGCCAGCAGTTACACAGGGTACGAGCAGTACTTC CASSYTGYEQYF
- TRBJ1-6 - TRBV5-1 TGCGCCAGCAGTGTTGGTCCTCTGGGGGCGAGTAATTCACCCCTCCACTTT CASSVGPLGASNSPLHF
TRBD1 TRBJ1-1 - TRBV19 TGTGCCAGTAGCTCGACAGGGGACACTGAAGCTTTCTTT CASSSTGDTEAFF
- TRBJ1-1 - TRBV7-9 TGTGCCAGCAGCCCCGACACAACCCCCGACACTGAAGCTTTCTTT CASSPDTTPDTEAFF
TRBD2 TRBJ2-1 once TRBV6-1 TGTGCCAGCAGTGGATCGAGCGGGGGCTACAATGAGCAGTTCTTC CASSGSSGGYNEQFF
- TRBJ2-3 - TRBV2 TGTGCCAGCAGTACGGGGACAAACCTCGTGACAGATACGCAGTATTTT CASSTGTNLVTDTQYF
- TRBJ1-1 - TRBV7-3 TGTGCCAGCAGCTTACACACTCAGGGGAACACTGAAGCTTTCTTT CASSLHTQGNTEAFF
- TRBJ2-7 - TRBV5-1 TGCGCCAGCAGCTCCGGGACACCCTTCTACGAGCAGTACTTC CASSSGTPFYEQYF
TRBD1 TRBJ1-4 - TRBV30 TGTGCCTGGAGTGCCCCGGGACAGGCGGCAACTAATGAAAAACTGTTTTTT CAWSAPGQAATNEKLFF
TRBD1 TRBJ1-2 - TRBV13 TGTGCCAGCAGCCCAGGACAGGGGATAAACTATGGCTACACCTTC CASSPGQGINYGYTF
- TRBJ2-2 - TRBV5-1 TGCGCCAGCAGCTTGGAAGAATACACCGGGGAGCTGTTTTTT CASSLEEYTGELFF
TRBD1 TRBJ1-1 - TRBV5-1 TGCGCCAGCAGCTCACAGGGGGCGAGAACTGAAGCTTTCTTT CASSSQGARTEAFF
TRBD1 TRBJ2-7 - TRBV6-1 TGTGCCAGCACCCTGACCGGGACAGGGGGCTACGAGCAGTACTTC CASTLTGTGGYEQYF
- TRBJ2-7 - TRBV18 TGTGCCAGCTCACCGGCTCCCGGTTTGGGGCGCTCCTACGAGCAGTACTTC CASSPAPGLGRSYEQYF
- TRBJ2-5 once TRBV29-1 TGCAGCGTTGACGGACTCGCTGCCCGGCGAGAGACCCAGTACTTC CSVDGLAARRETQYF
TRBD1 TRBJ1-2 - TRBV19 TGTGCCAGCAGTAAGGACAGGGCCAACTATGGCTACACCTTC CASSKDRANYGYTF
- TRBJ1-1 - TRBV10-3 TGTGCCATCAGTGATTTCGGGAAGACTGAAGCTTTCTTT CAISDFGKTEAFF
TRBD1 TRBJ1-3 - TRBV19 TGTGCCAGTACTGGCGACAGGGCGTCCGGATCTGGAAACACCATATATTTT CASTGDRASGSGNTIYF
- TRBJ2-7 - TRBV30 TGTGCCTGGAGTGCTTCCTACGAGCAGTACTTC CAWSASYEQYF
- TRBJ1-2 - TRBV18 TGTGCCAGCTCACCGAGAACCAGGGATGGCTACACCTTC CASSPRTRDGYTF
TRBD1 TRBJ1-3 - TRBV6-1 TGTGCCAACGGGGACAGCTCTGGAAACACCATATATTTT CANGDSSGNTIYF
TRBD1 TRBJ2-7 - TRBV7-3 TGTGCCAGCAGCTCGGGACAGGGTGTGAACGAGCAGTACTTC CASSSGQGVNEQYF
- TRBJ2-7 - TRBV16 TGTGCCAGCAGCCAATCACCTGGGGGGGCTCGGGAGCAGTACTTC CASSQSPGGAREQYF
TRBD2 TRBJ2-5 - TRBV11-3 TGTGCCAGCAGCTTAGGGACTAGCGGCTGGGAGACCCAGTACTTC CASSLGTSGWETQYF
- TRBJ1-2 - TRBV7-9 TGTGCCAGCAGCTCCAGGGAGGGGCTCGGCTACACCTTC CASSSREGLGYTF
TRBD2 TRBJ2-1 - TRBV29-1 TGCAGCGTGGTGGGACTAGCGGACAGGGGCAATGAGCAGTTCTTC CSVVGLADRGNEQFF
- TRBJ1-1 - TRBV6-6 TGTGCCAGCAGTACACTTCGGGCGGGGGTCACTGAAGCTTTCTTT CASSTLRAGVTEAFF
- TRBJ2-2 - TRBV4-3 TGCGCCAGCAGCCAAGATGGGGGGAACACCGGGGAGCTGTTTTTT CASSQDGGNTGELFF